This T cell receptor (beta chain) was obtained from a study of CDR3 diversity in severe acne. TCRdb ran MiXCR on the PCR reads and lists one entry per CDR3 protein. The data show some 90,000 distinct CDR3 sequences, about 53% seen once. The CDR3 is 14 residues long. Germline CDR1 and CDR2: KGHDR and SFDVKD. V trimming: 3 bases; J trimming: 3 bases; junction bases outside the gene matches: 1. The sequenced sample consisted of blood. J is TRBJ2-5 and V is TRBV24-1; 9 bases map to TRBD2. This receptor was identified in a male donor with severe acne vulgaris. For the CDR3, the DNA is TGTGCCACCAGTGATAGCGGGAGGAAAGAGACCCAGTACTTC. Translated, it gives CATSDSGRKETQYF.